This TCR beta chain was captured by sequencing in a study of CD8 T cells in Susac syndrome. Regarding this clonotype: The antigen remains unidentified.

Negative isolation yielded CD8+ and CD4+ T cells; FACS enriched TEMRA cells. Random hexamers were used to reverse transcribe about 0.5 to 1 ug of RNA. Amplification of TCR beta CDR3 spanned 54 Vbeta and 13 Jbeta via immunoSEQ multiplex PCR. TCRdb re-analysed the immunoSEQ multiplex PCR reads in MiXCR, keeping a single row per CDR3 protein. The data contain just over 300,000 distinct CDR3 sequences, under 95% of them singletons. General study findings and limits: The relatively small number of individuals in the TCR sequencing and HLA analysis was acknowledged by the study.

CDR3 size: 17 residues. V shed 0 bases, J shed 4 bases, and the junction held 8 bases outside the gene matches. The germline V gene has CDR1 SGHVS and CDR2 FQNEAQ. The clonotype comes from a human donor with multiple sclerosis. Sequences were obtained from CD4+ T cells from PBMCs. The genes are TRBV7-8 and TRBJ1-4; 7 bases fit TRBD1. The CDR3 DNA reads TGTGCCAGCAGCTTAGCGCGTCAGGGGGGGAATAATGAAAAACTGTTTTTT. Translating it yields CASSLARQGGNNEKLFF.